This T cell receptor beta chain was identified during a study of identical twins. General observations from the study: Surplus twin overlap in beta out-of-frame sequences was less pronounced. For cord blood, abundant beta clonotypes had fewer insertions, unlike memory repertoires, which showed none.

To note about this clonotype: Its matching antigen is unknown.

TCRdb re-analysed the 5' RACE reads in MiXCR, keeping a single row per CDR3 protein. The sample gives 250,000 or so distinct CDR3 sequences, roughly 7% of which show up once; under 4% is in the top ten. CDR3 length: 13 amino acids. Germline V gives CDR1 DFQATT, CDR2 SNEGSKA (reference sequence). The ends were cut back, 2 bases at V and 10 bases at J, with 12 bases in the middle. This sample was shared with a second study, whose subject was yellow fever vaccine responses in identical twins. As that report states: Reportedly, the T cell response mounted by twins to vaccine seemed partly convergent, partly personalized.

The TCR sequence derives from a woman between 18 and 30 years old in good health. The specimen was memory (CD45RO+) T cells sorted from blood. The chain carries TRBV20-1 and TRBJ1-6, with D possibly being TRBD1 (5 bases). CDR3 DNA sequence: TGCAGTGCTAGACCCCTGGCAGGGTCACCCCTCCACTTT. As protein: CSARPLAGSPLHF.